This T cell receptor (beta chain) emerged from a study of blood T cell repertoires in COVID-19. Study background: Both acute and convalescent COVID-19 samples were obtained from the United States, Italy and Spain.

As regards this clone: A junction end diverges from the germline sequence, so it may reflect a read error.

Germline V gives CDR1 SNHLY, CDR2 FYNNEI. The CDR3 is 14 residues long. One Seattle source followed patients from active infection through their disease course. Authors' methods: Estimates of nucleated cell counts were drawn from the amplification of reference gene primers. TCRdb's table, derived via immunoSEQ multiplex PCR, lists solely in-frame clones and lacks some. That table furnishes V, J and clone size, whereas the DNA furnished D and trimming. Among roughly 150,000 clones listed, approximately 91% were seen once. Sequencing was carried out using peripheral blood. The J gene is TRBJ1-4, the V gene TRBV2, with D unresolved. The TCR originated in a man between 18 and 29 years old with COVID-19, enrolled during active disease. CDR3 sequence: CASREPRVIGKLLF. Written as DNA, the CDR3 is TGTGCCAGCAGGGAGCCCAGAGTTATTGGAAAACTGCTTTTT.